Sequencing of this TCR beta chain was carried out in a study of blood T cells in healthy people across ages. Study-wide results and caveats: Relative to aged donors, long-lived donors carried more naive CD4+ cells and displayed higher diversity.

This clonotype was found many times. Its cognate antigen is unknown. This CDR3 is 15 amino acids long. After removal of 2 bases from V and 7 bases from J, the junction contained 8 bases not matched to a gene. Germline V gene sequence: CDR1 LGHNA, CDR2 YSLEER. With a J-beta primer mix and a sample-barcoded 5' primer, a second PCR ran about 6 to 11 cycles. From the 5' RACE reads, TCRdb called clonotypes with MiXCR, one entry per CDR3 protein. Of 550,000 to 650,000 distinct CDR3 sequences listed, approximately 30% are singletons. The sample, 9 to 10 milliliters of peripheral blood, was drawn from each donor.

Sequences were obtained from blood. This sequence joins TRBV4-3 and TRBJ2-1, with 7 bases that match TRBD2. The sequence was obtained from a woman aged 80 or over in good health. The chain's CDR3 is CASSQWRGYENEQFF. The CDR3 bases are TGCGCCAGCAGCCAATGGCGGGGGTACGAGAATGAGCAGTTCTTC.